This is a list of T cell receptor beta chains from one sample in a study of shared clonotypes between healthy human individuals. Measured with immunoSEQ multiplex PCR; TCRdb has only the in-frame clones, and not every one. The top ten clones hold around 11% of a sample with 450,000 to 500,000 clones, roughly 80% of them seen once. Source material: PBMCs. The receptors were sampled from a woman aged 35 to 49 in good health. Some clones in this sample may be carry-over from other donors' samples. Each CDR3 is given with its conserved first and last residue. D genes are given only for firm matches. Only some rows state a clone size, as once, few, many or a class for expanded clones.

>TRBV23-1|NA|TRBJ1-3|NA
CASSQVPGKSSGNTIYF
TGCGCCAGCAGTCAAGTCCCGGGGAAAAGCTCTGGAAACACCATATATTTT
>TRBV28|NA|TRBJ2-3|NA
CASILRLSDTQYF
TGTGCCAGCATTTTAAGGCTCTCAGATACGCAGTATTTT
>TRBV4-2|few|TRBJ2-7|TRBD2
CASSQGLAGEFMGEQYF
TGTGCCAGCAGCCAGGGACTAGCGGGAGAGTTCATGGGGGAGCAGTACTTC
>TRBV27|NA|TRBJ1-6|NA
CASSYSPNNSPLHF
TGTGCCAGCAGTTATTCCCCGAATAATTCACCCCTCCACTTT
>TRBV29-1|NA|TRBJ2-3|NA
CSVLGGGYTDTQYF
TGCAGCGTACTAGGTGGGGGATACACAGATACGCAGTATTTT
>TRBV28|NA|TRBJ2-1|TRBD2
CASCGAGVVSEQFF
TGTGCCAGCTGCGGAGCGGGAGTGGTTTCTGAGCAGTTCTTC
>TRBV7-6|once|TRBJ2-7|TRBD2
CASSSPLAGDSYEQYF
TGTGCCAGCAGCTCACCACTAGCGGGAGATTCCTACGAGCAGTACTTC
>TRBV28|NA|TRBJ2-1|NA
CASSLSGELDEQFF
TGTGCCAGCAGTTTATCCGGAGAGCTCGATGAGCAGTTCTTC
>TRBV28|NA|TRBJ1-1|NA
CASSLGRGVGTEAFF
TGTGCCAGCAGTTTGGGGCGAGGGGTGGGCACTGAAGCTTTCTTT
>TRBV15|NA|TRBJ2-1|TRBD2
CATSGGLAGLVSSYNEQFF
TGTGCCACCAGCGGGGGACTAGCGGGGCTAGTAAGCTCCTACAATGAGCAGTTCTTC
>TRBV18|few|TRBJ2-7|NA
CASSPTWSSYEQYF
TGTGCCAGCTCACCCACTTGGAGCTCCTACGAGCAGTACTTC
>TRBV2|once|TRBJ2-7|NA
CASSATSYEQYF
TGTGCCAGCAGTGCGACCTCCTACGAGCAGTACTTC
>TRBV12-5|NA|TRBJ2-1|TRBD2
CASGSGSSYNEQFF
TGTGCTAGTGGTAGCGGGAGCTCCTACAATGAGCAGTTCTTC
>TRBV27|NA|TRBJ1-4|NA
CASSLGGRYEKLFF
TGTGCCAGCAGTTTGGGGGGGCGCTATGAAAAACTGTTTTTT
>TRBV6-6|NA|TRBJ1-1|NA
CASTHGGTEAFF
TGTGCCAGCACCCACGGGGGGACTGAAGCTTTCTTT
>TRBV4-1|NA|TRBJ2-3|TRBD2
CASSQELSGGSTDTQYF
TGCGCCAGCAGCCAGGAACTAAGCGGGGGGAGCACAGATACGCAGTATTTT
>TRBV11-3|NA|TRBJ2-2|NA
CASSLRRGQTGELFF
TGTGCCAGCAGCTTAAGGCGGGGGCAAACCGGGGAGCTGTTTTTT
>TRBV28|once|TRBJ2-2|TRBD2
CAVREGQGTGELFF
TGTGCCGTGCGGGAGGGCCAGGGCACCGGGGAGCTGTTTTTT
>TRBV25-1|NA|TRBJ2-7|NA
CASSRGGLWSYEQYF
TGTGCCAGCAGTAGGGGAGGACTATGGTCCTACGAGCAGTACTTC
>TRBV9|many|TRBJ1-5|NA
CASSVGDGLNQPQHF
TGTGCCAGCAGCGTAGGTGACGGACTAAATCAGCCCCAGCATTTT
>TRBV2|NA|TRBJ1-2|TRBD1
CASSSDRVYGYTF
TGTGCCAGCAGCTCTGACAGGGTTTATGGCTACACCTTC
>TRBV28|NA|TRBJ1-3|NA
CASSPPSGNTIYF
TGTGCCAGCAGCCCACCCTCTGGAAACACCATATATTTT
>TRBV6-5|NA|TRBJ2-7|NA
CASSYSGSSYEQYF
TGTGCCAGCAGTTACTCAGGAAGCTCCTACGAGCAGTACTTC
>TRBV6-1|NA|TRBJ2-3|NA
CASSGLGDTQYF
TGTGCCAGCAGTGGGCTAGGGGATACGCAGTATTTT
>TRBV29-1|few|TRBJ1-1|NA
CSVEDLNPEAFF
TGCAGCGTTGAAGATCTGAACCCTGAAGCTTTCTTT
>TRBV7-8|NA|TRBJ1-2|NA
CASSFSRDFSYTF
TGTGCCAGCAGCTTTTCACGGGACTTTAGCTACACCTTC
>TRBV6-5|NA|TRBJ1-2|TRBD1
CASRGPGQNYGYTF
TGTGCCAGCAGGGGCCCGGGACAGAACTATGGCTACACCTTC
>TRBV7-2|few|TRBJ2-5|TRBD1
CASRGTGGVETQYF
TGTGCCAGCCGCGGGACAGGGGGGGTGGAGACCCAGTACTTC
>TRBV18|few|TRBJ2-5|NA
CASSPPRDDREQYF
TGTGCCAGCTCACCTCCTCGGGACGATCGGGAGCAGTACTTC
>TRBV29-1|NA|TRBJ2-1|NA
CSVEEVGPRGWSNEQFF
TGCAGCGTTGAAGAAGTAGGCCCTCGGGGTTGGAGCAATGAGCAGTTCTTC
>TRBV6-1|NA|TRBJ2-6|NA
CATKERRSGANVLTF
TGTGCCACTAAGGAACGACGATCTGGGGCCAACGTCCTGACTTTC
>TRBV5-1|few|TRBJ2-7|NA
CASSLGAGETYEQYF
TGCGCCAGCAGCTTGGGGGCTGGTGAGACCTACGAGCAGTACTTC
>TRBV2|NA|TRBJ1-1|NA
CASSRLGDGLTMNTEAFF
TGTGCCAGCAGTCGCTTAGGGGACGGACTAACGATGAACACTGAAGCTTTCTTT
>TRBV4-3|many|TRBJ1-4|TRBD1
CASSPTGGWDEKLFF
TGCGCCAGCAGCCCAACAGGGGGTTGGGATGAAAAACTGTTTTTT
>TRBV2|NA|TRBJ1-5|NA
CASSEAPYGAANQPQHF
TGTGCCAGCAGTGAAGCCCCCTACGGGGCAGCCAATCAGCCCCAGCATTTT
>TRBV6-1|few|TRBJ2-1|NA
CASSEVAVRNNEQFF
TGTGCCAGCAGTGAAGTGGCAGTAAGAAACAATGAGCAGTTCTTC
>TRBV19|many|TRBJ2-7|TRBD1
CASSKGQGAVYEQYF
TGTGCCAGTAGTAAAGGGCAGGGGGCAGTCTACGAGCAGTACTTC
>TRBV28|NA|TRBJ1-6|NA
CASSFRQDLNSPLHF
TGTGCCAGCAGTTTTAGACAGGACTTGAATTCACCCCTCCACTTT
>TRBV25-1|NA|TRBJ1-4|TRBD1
CASSEDRGLGEKLFF
TGTGCCAGCAGTGAAGACAGGGGGTTGGGTGAAAAACTGTTTTTT
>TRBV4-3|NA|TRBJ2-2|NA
CASSQEYLGAGRMWTGELFF
TGCGCCAGCAGCCAAGAGTATCTGGGGGCAGGGAGGATGTGGACCGGGGAGCTGTTTTTT
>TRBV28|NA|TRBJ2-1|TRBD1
CASRSPGTVASRGSYEQFF
TGTGCCAGCAGGAGTCCCGGGACAGTGGCTAGCCGAGGTAGCTATGAGCAGTTCTTC
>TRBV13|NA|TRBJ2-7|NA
CASSLVGGVTYEQYF
TGTGCCAGCAGCTTAGTAGGGGGAGTCACCTACGAGCAGTACTTC
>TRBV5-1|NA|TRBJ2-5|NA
CASSLEPGQETQYF
TGCGCCAGCAGCTTGGAGCCCGGCCAAGAGACCCAGTACTTC
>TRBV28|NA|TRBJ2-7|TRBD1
CASSFGGQGRGEQYF
TGTGCCAGCAGTTTCGGGGGACAGGGAAGGGGCGAGCAGTACTTC
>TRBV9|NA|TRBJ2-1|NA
CASTANPGSREQFF
TGTGCCAGCACCGCGAACCCCGGGTCGCGTGAGCAGTTCTTC
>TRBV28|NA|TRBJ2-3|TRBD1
CASSLGTGGYSYGPTDTQYF
TGTGCCAGCAGCCTGGGGACAGGGGGGTATTCGTACGGACCCACAGATACGCAGTATTTT
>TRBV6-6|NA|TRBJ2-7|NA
CASTLPGTYYEQYF
TGTGCCAGCACCTTACCCGGGACTTACTACGAGCAGTACTTC
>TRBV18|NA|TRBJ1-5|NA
CASSPDGGLGNQPQHF
TGTGCCAGCTCACCAGACGGGGGGTTGGGCAATCAGCCCCAGCATTTT
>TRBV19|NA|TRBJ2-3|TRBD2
CASSIGGSRDPDTQYF
TGTGCCAGTAGTATCGGCGGGAGTCGGGACCCAGATACGCAGTATTTT
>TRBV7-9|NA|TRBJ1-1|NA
CASSFYGNTEAFF
TGTGCCAGCAGCTTTTACGGGAACACTGAAGCTTTCTTT
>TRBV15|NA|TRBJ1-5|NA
CATSREPGLQPQHF
TGTGCCACCAGCAGAGAGCCGGGGCTTCAGCCCCAGCATTTT
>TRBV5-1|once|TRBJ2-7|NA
CASQVLGAASYEQYF
TGCGCCAGCCAAGTCCTGGGGGCCGCCTCCTACGAGCAGTACTTC
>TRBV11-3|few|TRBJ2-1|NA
CASSPSRGYNEQFF
TGTGCCAGCAGCCCCTCTAGGGGATACAATGAGCAGTTCTTC
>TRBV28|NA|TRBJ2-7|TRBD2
CASRSSRERLYEQYF
TGTGCCAGCAGAAGCTCGCGGGAGCGTCTCTACGAGCAGTACTTC
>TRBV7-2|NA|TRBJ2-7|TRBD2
CASSQLAGSYEQYF
TGTGCCAGCAGCCAACTAGCGGGATCCTACGAGCAGTACTTC
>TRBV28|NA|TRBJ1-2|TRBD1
CASSNLPGQVNYGYTF
TGTGCCAGCAGTAATCTCCCGGGACAGGTCAACTATGGCTACACCTTC
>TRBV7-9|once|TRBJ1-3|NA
CASSETGGNTIYF
TGTGCCAGCAGCGAAACGGGTGGAAACACCATATATTTT
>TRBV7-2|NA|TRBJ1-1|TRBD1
CASSYRTGLTGTEAFF
TGTGCCAGCAGCTATCGGACAGGGCTCACCGGCACTGAAGCTTTCTTT
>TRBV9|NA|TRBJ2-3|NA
CASSSDGGTITDTQYF
TGTGCCAGCAGCTCCGATGGGGGGACGATCACAGATACGCAGTATTTT
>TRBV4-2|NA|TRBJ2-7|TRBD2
CASSLLSGRAPVIYEQYF
TGTGCCAGCAGCCTGCTAAGCGGGAGGGCCCCTGTCATCTACGAGCAGTACTTC